A single sample gave rise to the 27 T cell receptor beta chains below, sequenced in a study of molecular identifiers for immune sequencing clone quantification. TCRdb re-called the PCR reads through MiXCR, storing one row per CDR3 protein. The data contain tens of thousands of distinct CDR3 sequences, around 20% of them singletons. The sample comprised naive CD8+ T cells from blood, with Jurkat cell RNA spiked in. Subset in this sample: FACS-sorted CD8+CD4-CCR7+CD45RA+ naive T cells. These receptor sequences come from a human donor in good health. Some libraries in this study had Jurkat cell RNA spiked in.

The sample holds many counts of this clonotype. The chain carries TRBV7-8 and TRBJ2-3; 7 bases are a match to TRBD2. Looked up from germline, CDR1 is SGHVS and CDR2 is FQNEAQ. The junction had 15 bases not matched to a gene; V was cut back by 5 bases and J by 4 bases. The CDR3 extends over 17 amino acids. The CDR3 loop reads CASSTPSAGAMPDTQYF. In DNA form, the CDR3 reads TGTGCCAGCAGCACCCCCTCGGCGGGAGCCATGCCAGATACGCAGTATTTT.

This clonotype was recorded many times. V usage is TRBV11-2 and J usage is TRBJ2-3; TRBD1 aligns across 8 bases. CDR1 and CDR2 (germline): SGHAT, FQNNGV. V gave up 3 bases and J gave up 0 bases; unmatched junction bases: 5. This CDR3 region has 16 residues. As DNA, the CDR3 is TGTGCCAGCAGCTTTGACGGACAGGGTAGCACAGATACGCAGTATTTT. This sequence encodes CASSFDGQGSTDTQYF.

This clonotype was seen at least ten times. The chain combines TRBV4-3 with TRBJ2-2; no clear D. The V and J ends lost 0 bases and 5 bases respectively, with 10 bases between them. Germline CDR1 and CDR2: LGHNA and YSLEER. CDR3 size: 15 residues. CDR3 sequence: CASSQDGTPTGELFF. In DNA form, the CDR3 reads TGCGCCAGCAGCCAAGATGGAACTCCAACCGGGGAGCTGTTTTTT.

The sample holds many counts of this clonotype. The chain uses TRBV7-9 and TRBJ1-5, with D maybe TRBD1 (5 bases). Germline CDR1 and CDR2: SEHNR and FQNEAQ (reference sequence). CDR3 length equals 14 residues. Trimming cost V 1 base and J 9 bases, with 13 bases left between them. CDR3 DNA sequence: TGTGCCAGCAGCTTAGAAGGCAGTGGGGGGCCCCAGCATTTT. It yields the protein CASSLEGSGGPQHF.

This clonotype came up many times. The chain links TRBV13 to TRBJ2-3; a possible D gene is TRBD2 (5 bases). The length of the CDR3 is 16 residues. Trimming left V 5 bases short and J 3 bases short, with 18 bases between. Per germline, CDR1 PRHDT and CDR2 FYEKMQ (reference sequence). As DNA, the CDR3 is TGTGCCAGCAGCCTTCGGCCCCTAAGCGGAACAGATACGCAGTATTTT. Protein: CASSLRPLSGTDTQYF.

There are a few counts of this clonotype. A read error may be the cause here, since a much bigger clone is one base away. The gene calls are TRBV28 and TRBJ2-7; D perhaps matches TRBD1 (5 bases). The CDR3 is made up of 13 amino acids. Germline-derived CDR1 and CDR2 are MDHEN and SYDVKM. Trimming stripped 2 bases from V and 2 bases from J, with 7 bases between. CDR3 sequence (DNA): TGTGCCAGCAGTTTAGGGGCAGCCTACGAGCAGTACTTC. Residues: CASSLGAAYEQYF.

This clonotype was observed many times. The V call is TRBV5-1, the J call TRBJ2-1; 11 bases fit TRBD1. This CDR3 contains 15 residues. The trim removed 4 bases at V and 7 bases at J, leaving 7 bases unmatched. Per germline, CDR1 SGHRS and CDR2 YFSETQ. CDR3 nucleotide sequence: TGCGCCAGCAGCGTGGACAGGGGGCTCAGGAATGAGCAGTTCTTC. Its translation: CASSVDRGLRNEQFF.

A few counts support this clonotype. The chain's CDR3 is CASSFIRYEQYF. In DNA, the CDR3 is TGTGCCAGCAGCTTTATTCGCTACGAGCAGTACTTC. The V and J genes are TRBV7-2 and TRBJ2-7; D is undetermined. V was cut by 3 bases and J by 3 bases, with 6 bases left in between. CDR1 and CDR2 (germline): SGHTA, FQGNSA. There are 12 residues in the CDR3. Full variable domain (missing parts from reference TRBV7-2 and TRBJ2-7): GAGVSQSPSNKVTEKGKDVELRCDPISGHTALYWYRQSLGQGLEFLIYFQGNSAPDKSGLPSDRFSAERTGGSVSTLTIQRTQQEDSAVYLCASSFIRYEQYFGPGTRLTVT.

The table lists this clonotype with many counts. This chain connects TRBV6-5 to TRBJ2-7, with D perhaps matching TRBD1 (6 bases). This CDR3 region has 15 residues. V lost 2 bases to trimming and J lost 2 bases, with 13 bases between them. The germline CDR1 and CDR2 sequences are MNHEY and SVGAGI. The CDR3 here is CASSYQTGSAYEQYF. CDR3 sequence (DNA): TGTGCCAGCAGTTACCAGACAGGTAGCGCCTACGAGCAGTACTTC.

Comments on this clonotype: A much larger clone differs from this one at a single base, so this may be a read error. V and J are TRBV10-3 and TRBJ2-1; D is uncertain. Per germline, CDR1 ENHRY and CDR2 SYGVKD. Trimming took off 8 bases at V and 1 base at J, with 9 bases between the two ends. This CDR3 comprises 13 residues. The CDR3 nucleotides are TGTGCCATCGGTCGGAATTCCTACAATGAGCAGTTCTTC. It translates to CAIGRNSYNEQFF.

The gene calls are TRBV15 and TRBJ2-1; 11 bases match TRBD2. CDR1 LNHNV and CDR2 YYDKDF come from the germline V gene (reference sequence). J gave up 8 bases and V 2 bases, and 8 bases lay outside the gene matches. CDR3 length: 16 amino acids. The DNA for the CDR3 is TGTGCCACCAGCAGACCCACTAGCGGGAGATACGATGAGCAGTTCTTC. As protein: CATSRPTSGRYDEQFF.

As to this clonotype: A much larger clone differs from this one at a single base, so this may be a read error. The V and J genes are TRBV6-2 or TRBV6-3 and TRBJ2-7, with 7 bases lining up with TRBD1. The CDR3 runs 13 residues. V trimming: 6 bases; J trimming: 4 bases; junction bases outside the gene matches: 6. Germline CDR1 MNHEY, CDR2 SVGEGT. In DNA, the CDR3 is TGTGCCAGCAGACCGGGACAGCCTTACGAGCAGTACTTC. Translation: CASRPGQPYEQYF.

This clonotype was observed many times. The rearrangement links TRBV24-1 to TRBJ1-5; 7 bases line up with TRBD1. Germline V lookup: CDR1 KGHDR, CDR2 SFDVKD. The CDR3 contains 13 residues. V lost 5 bases, J lost 4 bases, and 1 base stayed unmatched. The CDR3 region is CATSAQGNQPQHF. CDR3 sequence (DNA): TGTGCCACCAGTGCACAGGGGAATCAGCCCCAGCATTTT.

This clonotype has a count of ten or more. The chain joins TRBV28 to TRBJ1-5; 10 bases line up with TRBD1. CDR1 and CDR2 (germline): MDHEN, SYDVKM. V lost 3 bases, J lost 6 bases, and 5 bases stayed unmatched. The CDR3 loop spans 15 amino acids. The CDR3, as DNA: TGTGCCAGCAGTTTTCGACAGGGGGCCAGTCAGCCCCAGCATTTT. Translation: CASSFRQGASQPQHF.

Remarks on this clonotype: A much larger clonotype is one base distant, so this may be a read error. The rearrangement uses TRBV27 and TRBJ2-7, with 7 bases fitting TRBD2. The length of the CDR3 is 16 residues. CDR1 is MNHEY and CDR2 is SMNVEV in the germline V gene (reference sequence). CDR3 sequence: CASSFQSLAGAYAQYF. The CDR3 DNA follows: TGTGCCAGCAGTTTTCAGTCCCTGGCGGGAGCCTACGCGCAGTACTTC.

As regards this clonotype: A much larger clonotype is one base distant, so this may be a read error. The rearrangement uses TRBV19 and TRBJ2-3; D unclear. The CDR3 extends over 14 amino acids. Germline V CDR1 and CDR2: LNHDA, SQIVND (reference sequence). V dropped 7 bases and J dropped 2 bases, with 13 bases sitting between them. The DNA for the CDR3 is TGTGCCAGTACCTTAACTGCCATCACAGATACGCAGTATTTT. This translates into CASTLTAITDTQYF. Supplemented by reference TRBV19 and TRBJ2-3, the full variable domain reads DGGITQSPKYLFRKEGQNVTLSCEQNLNHDAMYWYRQDPGQGLRLIYYSQIVNDFQKGDIAEGYSVSREKKESFPLTVTSAQKNPTAFYLCASTLTAITDTQYFGPGTRLTVL.

Details on this clonotype: At one of its ends the junction is not consistent with the germline gene, which may arise from a read error. The chain combines TRBV7-9 with TRBJ1-1, with D hard to call. This CDR3 region has 12 residues. Germline V lookup: CDR1 SEHNR, CDR2 FQNEAQ (reference sequence). CDR3 coding DNA: TGTGCCAGCATGAACGTGAACACAGAAGCTTTCTTT. It translates to CASMNVNTEAFF.

The gene calls are TRBV19 and TRBJ1-3; possible D gene TRBD1, 5 bases. Germline V gene data show CDR1 as LNHDA and CDR2 as SQIVND (reference sequence). The CDR3 extends over 15 amino acids. Trimming pared 3 bases from V and 0 bases from J, leaving 9 bases between. The CDR3 DNA reads TGTGCCAGTAGTATCGACAGTTCCTCTGGAAACACCATATATTTT. Translated, it gives CASSIDSSSGNTIYF.

The gene calls are TRBV27 and TRBJ2-1; perhaps TRBD2 as D (5 bases). The germline V gene encodes CDR1 MNHEY and CDR2 SMNVEV (reference sequence). The CDR3 runs 14 residues. The V end was cut by 5 bases, the J end by 6 bases, with 14 bases between. The DNA for the CDR3 is TGTGCCAGCAGTCTTGACGAGGGAGTCAATGAGCAGTTCTTC. Its translation is CASSLDEGVNEQFF.

Ten or more counts support this clonotype. The rearrangement joins TRBV19 to TRBJ1-4, with a weak D call TRBD1 (6 bases). The CDR3 runs to 15 residues. V gave up 4 bases and J gave up 2 bases, with 11 bases separating them. Per the germline V gene, CDR1 is LNHDA and CDR2 is SQIVND (reference sequence). The CDR3 here is CASSKQGSTNEKLFF. The CDR3, as DNA: TGTGCCAGTAGTAAACAGGGTTCCACTAATGAAAAACTGTTTTTT.

There are many counts of this clonotype. The rearrangement uses TRBV27 and TRBJ1-1; D uncertain. CDR3 length: 15 amino acids. Germline V CDR1 and CDR2: MNHEY, SMNVEV (reference sequence). Trimming took off 6 bases at V and 3 bases at J, with 17 bases between the two ends. CDR3 protein: CASRERPRPHTEAFF. The CDR3, as DNA: TGTGCCAGCAGGGAGAGGCCTCGACCGCACACTGAAGCTTTCTTT.

Concerning this clonotype itself: A much larger clone lies a single base off, so this may be a read error. V gene TRBV24-1 combines with J gene TRBJ1-1; D is uncertain. Germline CDR1 reads KGHDR; CDR2 reads SFDVKD. The CDR3 has 15 amino acids. Trimming left V 6 bases short and J 1 base short, with 14 bases between. The CDR3 coding sequence is TGTGCCACCAGTCCGTCGGGAGTGGAGAACACTGAAGCTTTCTTT. This sequence encodes CATSPSGVENTEAFF.

This clonotype has ten or more counts. The chain links TRBV6-1 to TRBJ1-5; no clear D gene. CDR3 size: 14 residues. The germline gives CDR1 MNHNS, CDR2 SASEGT. Trimming took 1 base from V and 7 from J, leaving 11 bases between them. CDR3 loop: CASSEGTSGQPQHF. Here the CDR3 DNA reads TGTGCCAGCAGTGAAGGTACCTCGGGACAGCCCCAGCATTTT.

In this sample, this clonotype turned up many times. The V gene is TRBV28, the J gene TRBJ2-7; no definite D call. CDR1 and CDR2 from the germline V gene are MDHEN and SYDVKM. CDR3 length: 13 residues. V was pared by 3 bases and J by 1 base, with 7 bases between. The CDR3 protein is CASSFGESYEQYF. CDR3 in DNA: TGTGCCAGCAGTTTTGGCGAGTCCTACGAGCAGTACTTC. Full variable domain (remainder filled in from reference TRBV28 and TRBJ2-7): DVKVTQSSRYLVKRTGEKVFLECVQDMDHENMFWYRQDPGLGLRLIYFSYDVKMKEKGDIPEGYSVSREKKERFSLILESASTNQTSMYLCASSFGESYEQYFGPGTRLTVT.

The chain combines TRBV6-6 with TRBJ2-7; 8 bases fit TRBD2. The CDR3 spans 15 residues. V shed 7 bases and J 0 bases; nucleotides not matched to a gene: 8. Germline V gene data show CDR1 as MNHNY and CDR2 as SVGAGI (reference sequence). CDR3 DNA: TGTGCCAGCACAGGTAGCGGGGTAAGCTCCTACGAGCAGTACTTC. This encodes CASTGSGVSSYEQYF.

This clonotype was counted only a few times. This chain links TRBV24-1 with TRBJ2-7; 11 bases agree with TRBD2. There are 17 residues in the CDR3. After removal of 10 bases from V and 2 bases from J, the junction contained 15 bases not matched to a gene. Germline V gene data show CDR1 as KGHDR and CDR2 as SFDVKD. The CDR3 DNA reads TGTGCCACATGGATACTAGCGGGAGACTCCCTTACCTACGAGCAGTACTTC. This gives the protein CATWILAGDSLTYEQYF.

This clonotype was counted only a few times. The V call is TRBV9, the J call TRBJ2-5, with D unclear. With 4 bases removed from V and 6 bases from J, the gap between germline ends came to 16 bases. This CDR3 is 14 amino acids long. The germline V gene encodes CDR1 SGDLS and CDR2 YYNGEE. CDR3: CASSTRSGEQTQYF. DNA for the CDR3: TGTGCCAGCAGCACGCGAAGTGGGGAACAGACCCAGTACTTC.